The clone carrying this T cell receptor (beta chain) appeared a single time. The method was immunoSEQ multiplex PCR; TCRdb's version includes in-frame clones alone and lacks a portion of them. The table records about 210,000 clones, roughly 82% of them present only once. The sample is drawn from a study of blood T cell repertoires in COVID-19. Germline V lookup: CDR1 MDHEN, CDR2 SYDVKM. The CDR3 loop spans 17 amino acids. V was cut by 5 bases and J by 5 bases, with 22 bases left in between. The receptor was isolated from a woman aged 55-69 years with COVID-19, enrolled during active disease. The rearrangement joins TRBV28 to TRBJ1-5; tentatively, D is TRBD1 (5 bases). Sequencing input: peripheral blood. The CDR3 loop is CASSTTRQSRAYQPQHF. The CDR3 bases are TGTGCCAGCAGTACGACCCGACAGTCCCGGGCCTATCAGCCCCAGCATTTT.